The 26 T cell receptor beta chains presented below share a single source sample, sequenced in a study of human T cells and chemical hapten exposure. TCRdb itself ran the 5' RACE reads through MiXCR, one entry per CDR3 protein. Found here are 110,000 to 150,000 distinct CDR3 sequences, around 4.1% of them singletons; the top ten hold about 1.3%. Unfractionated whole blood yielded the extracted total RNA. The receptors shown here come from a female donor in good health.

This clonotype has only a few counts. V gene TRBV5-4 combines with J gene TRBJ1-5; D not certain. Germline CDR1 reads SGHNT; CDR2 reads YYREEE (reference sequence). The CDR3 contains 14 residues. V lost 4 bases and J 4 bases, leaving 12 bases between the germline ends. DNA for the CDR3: TGTGCCAGCAGCACGACATGGAAAAATCAGCCCCAGCATTTT. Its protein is CASSTTWKNQPQHF.

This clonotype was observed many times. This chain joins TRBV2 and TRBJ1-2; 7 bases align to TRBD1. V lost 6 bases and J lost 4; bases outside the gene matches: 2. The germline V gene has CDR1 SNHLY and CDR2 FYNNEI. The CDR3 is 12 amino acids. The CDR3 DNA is TGTGCCAGCAGGGCAGGGGGCTATGGCTACACCTTC. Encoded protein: CASRAGGYGYTF.

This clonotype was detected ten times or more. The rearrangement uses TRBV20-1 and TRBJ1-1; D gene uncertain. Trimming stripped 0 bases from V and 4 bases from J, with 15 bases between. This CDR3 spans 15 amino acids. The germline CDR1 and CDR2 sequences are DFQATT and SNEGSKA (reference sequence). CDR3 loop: CSARDGRARITEAFF. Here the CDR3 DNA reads TGCAGTGCTAGAGATGGTAGGGCGAGGATCACTGAAGCTTTCTTT.

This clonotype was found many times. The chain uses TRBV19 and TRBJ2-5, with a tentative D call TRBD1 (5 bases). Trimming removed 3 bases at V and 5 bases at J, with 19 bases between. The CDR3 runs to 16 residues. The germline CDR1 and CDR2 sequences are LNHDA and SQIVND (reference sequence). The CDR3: CASSIASGSTGETQYF. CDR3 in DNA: TGTGCCAGTAGTATCGCCTCAGGGTCAACCGGGGAGACCCAGTACTTC.

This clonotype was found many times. The CDR3 spells CSAKNTAGSGGNTIYF. Written as DNA, the CDR3 is TGCAGTGCTAAGAACACTGCAGGGTCTGGTGGAAACACCATATATTTT. The chain couples TRBV20-1 to TRBJ1-3; perhaps TRBD1 as D (5 bases). The CDR3 has 16 residues. From germline, CDR1 is DFQATT and CDR2 SNEGSKA (reference sequence). V was pared by 4 bases and J by 3 bases, with 19 bases between.

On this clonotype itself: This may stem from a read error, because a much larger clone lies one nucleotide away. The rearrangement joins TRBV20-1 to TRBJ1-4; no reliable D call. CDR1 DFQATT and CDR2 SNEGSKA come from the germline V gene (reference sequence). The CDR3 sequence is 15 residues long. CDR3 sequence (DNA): TGCAGTGCTAGAGATCTTCGAGGGCTCAATGATAAACTGTTTTTT. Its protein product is CSARDLRGLNDKLFF.

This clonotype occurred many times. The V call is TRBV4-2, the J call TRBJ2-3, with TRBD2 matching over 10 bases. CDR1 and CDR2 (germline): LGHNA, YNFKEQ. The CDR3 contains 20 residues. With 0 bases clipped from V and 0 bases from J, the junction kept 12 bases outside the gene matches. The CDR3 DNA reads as TGTGCCAGCAGCCAAGATCTACCAAGCGGGGGGGAAATTAGCACAGATACGCAGTATTTT. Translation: CASSQDLPSGGEISTDTQYF.

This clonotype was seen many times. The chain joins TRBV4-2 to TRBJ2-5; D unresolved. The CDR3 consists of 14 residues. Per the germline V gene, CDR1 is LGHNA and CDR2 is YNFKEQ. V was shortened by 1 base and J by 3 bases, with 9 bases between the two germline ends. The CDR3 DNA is TGTGCCAGCAGCCAAGTAGGGCTTGAAGAGACCCAGTACTTC. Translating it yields CASSQVGLEETQYF.

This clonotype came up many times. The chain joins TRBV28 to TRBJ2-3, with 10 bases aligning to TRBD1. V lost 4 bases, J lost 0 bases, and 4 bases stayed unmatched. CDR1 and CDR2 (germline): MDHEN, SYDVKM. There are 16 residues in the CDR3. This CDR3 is CASSSTGGASTDTQYF. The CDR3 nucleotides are TGTGCCAGCAGTTCGACAGGGGGCGCTAGCACAGATACGCAGTATTTT. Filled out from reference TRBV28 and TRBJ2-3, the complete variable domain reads DVKVTQSSRYLVKRTGEKVFLECVQDMDHENMFWYRQDPGLGLRLIYFSYDVKMKEKGDIPEGYSVSREKKERFSLILESASTNQTSMYLCASSSTGGASTDTQYFGPGTRLTVL.

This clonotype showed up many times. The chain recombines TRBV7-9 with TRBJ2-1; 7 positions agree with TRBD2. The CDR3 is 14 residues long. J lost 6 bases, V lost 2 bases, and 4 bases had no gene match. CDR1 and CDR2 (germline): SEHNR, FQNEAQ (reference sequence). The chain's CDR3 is CASSLRGGGNEQFF. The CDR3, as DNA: TGTGCCAGCAGCTTACGCGGGGGTGGCAATGAGCAGTTCTTC.

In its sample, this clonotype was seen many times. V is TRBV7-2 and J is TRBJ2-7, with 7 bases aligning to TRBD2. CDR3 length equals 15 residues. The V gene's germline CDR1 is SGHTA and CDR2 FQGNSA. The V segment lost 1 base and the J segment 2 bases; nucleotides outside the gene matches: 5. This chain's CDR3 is CASSLVSSGTYEQYF. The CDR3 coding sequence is TGTGCCAGCAGCTTAGTGTCCAGCGGGACCTACGAGCAGTACTTC.

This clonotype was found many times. The CDR3 DNA is TGCGCCAGCAGCCAAGGCCCGACAGGGGAGGGTGAAGCTTTCTTT. This encodes CASSQGPTGEGEAFF. The rearrangement links TRBV4-3 to TRBJ1-1; 8 nucleotides match TRBD1. This CDR3 comprises 15 residues. Unmatched junction bases numbered 8, after V lost 1 base and J lost 7 bases. Germline V gene data show CDR1 as LGHNA and CDR2 as YSLEER.

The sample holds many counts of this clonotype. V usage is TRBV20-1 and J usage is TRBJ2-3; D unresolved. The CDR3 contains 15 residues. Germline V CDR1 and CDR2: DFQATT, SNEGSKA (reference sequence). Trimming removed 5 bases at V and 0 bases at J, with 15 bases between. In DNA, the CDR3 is TGCAGTGCTCGTAACCCAACAACTAGCACAGATACGCAGTATTTT. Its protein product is CSARNPTTSTDTQYF.

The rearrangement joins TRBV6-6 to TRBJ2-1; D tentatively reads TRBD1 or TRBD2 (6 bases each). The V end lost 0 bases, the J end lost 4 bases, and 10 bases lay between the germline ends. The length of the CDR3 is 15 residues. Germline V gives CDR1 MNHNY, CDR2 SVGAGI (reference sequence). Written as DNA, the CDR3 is TGTGCCAGCAGTTACTCGTCGGGGGCTTACAATGAGCAGTTCTTC. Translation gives CASSYSSGAYNEQFF.

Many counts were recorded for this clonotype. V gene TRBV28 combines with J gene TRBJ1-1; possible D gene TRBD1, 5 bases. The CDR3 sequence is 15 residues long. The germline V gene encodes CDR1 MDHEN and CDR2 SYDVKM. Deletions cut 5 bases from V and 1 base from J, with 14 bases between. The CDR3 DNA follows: TGTGCCAGCAGTGGGGCCGGGACGACGAACACTGAAGCTTTCTTT. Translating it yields CASSGAGTTNTEAFF. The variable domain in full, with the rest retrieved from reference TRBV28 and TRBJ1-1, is DVKVTQSSRYLVKRTGEKVFLECVQDMDHENMFWYRQDPGLGLRLIYFSYDVKMKEKGDIPEGYSVSREKKERFSLILESASTNQTSMYLCASSGAGTTNTEAFFGQGTRLTVV.

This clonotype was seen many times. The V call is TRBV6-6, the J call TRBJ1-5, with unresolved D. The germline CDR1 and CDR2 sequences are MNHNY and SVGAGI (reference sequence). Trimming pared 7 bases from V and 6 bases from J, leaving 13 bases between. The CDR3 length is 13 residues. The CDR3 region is CASTMYGSQPQHF. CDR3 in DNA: TGTGCCAGCACCATGTATGGGTCTCAGCCCCAGCATTTT.

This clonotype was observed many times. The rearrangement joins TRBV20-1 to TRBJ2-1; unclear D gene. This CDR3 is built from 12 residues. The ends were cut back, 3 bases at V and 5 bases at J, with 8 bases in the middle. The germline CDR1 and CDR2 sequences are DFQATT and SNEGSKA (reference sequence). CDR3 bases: TGCAGTGCTAGCGGCACCAACAATGAGCAGTTCTTC. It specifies CSASGTNNEQFF.

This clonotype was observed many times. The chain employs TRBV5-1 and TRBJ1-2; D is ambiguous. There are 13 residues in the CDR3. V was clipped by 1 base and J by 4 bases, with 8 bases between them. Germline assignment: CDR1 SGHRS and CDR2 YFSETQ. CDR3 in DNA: TGCGCCAGCAGCTTGAGACCCTTCTATGGCTACACCTTC. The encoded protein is CASSLRPFYGYTF.

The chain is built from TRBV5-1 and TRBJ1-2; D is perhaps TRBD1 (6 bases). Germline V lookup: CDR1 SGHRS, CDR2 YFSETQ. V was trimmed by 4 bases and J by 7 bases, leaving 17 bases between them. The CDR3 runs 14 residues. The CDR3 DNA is TGCGCCAGCAGCCTGACAGGCGGGAGGTTTGGCTACACCTTC. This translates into CASSLTGGRFGYTF.

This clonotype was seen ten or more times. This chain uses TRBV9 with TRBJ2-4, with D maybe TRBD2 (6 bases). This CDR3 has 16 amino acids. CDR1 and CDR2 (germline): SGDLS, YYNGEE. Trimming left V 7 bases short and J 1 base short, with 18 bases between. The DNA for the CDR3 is TGTGCCAGCTCTCCGGGAGCGGAAAGGGCCAAAAACATTCAGTACTTC. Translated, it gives CASSPGAERAKNIQYF.

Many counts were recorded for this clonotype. CDR3 sequence: CATTGANTEAFF. CDR3 nucleotides: TGTGCCACCACAGGGGCGAACACTGAAGCTTTCTTT. The J gene is TRBJ1-1, the V gene TRBV24-1; D is perhaps TRBD1 (6 bases). The CDR3 is 12 amino acids. Germline CDR1 reads KGHDR; CDR2 reads SFDVKD. The V and J ends lost 8 bases and 1 base respectively, with 7 bases between them.

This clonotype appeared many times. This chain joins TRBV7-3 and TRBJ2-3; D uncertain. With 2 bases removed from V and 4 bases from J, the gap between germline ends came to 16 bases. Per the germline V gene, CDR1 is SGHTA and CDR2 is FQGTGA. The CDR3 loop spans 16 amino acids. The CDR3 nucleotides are TGTGCCAGCAGCTTAGTGCCAACCCCCCTCCCAGATACGCAGTATTTT. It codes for CASSLVPTPLPDTQYF.

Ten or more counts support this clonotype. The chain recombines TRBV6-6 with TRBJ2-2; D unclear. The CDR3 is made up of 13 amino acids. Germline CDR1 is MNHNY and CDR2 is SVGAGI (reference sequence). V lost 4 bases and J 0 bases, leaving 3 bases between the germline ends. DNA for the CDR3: TGTGCCAGCAGTTCCCCGAACACCGGGGAGCTGTTTTTT. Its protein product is CASSSPNTGELFF.

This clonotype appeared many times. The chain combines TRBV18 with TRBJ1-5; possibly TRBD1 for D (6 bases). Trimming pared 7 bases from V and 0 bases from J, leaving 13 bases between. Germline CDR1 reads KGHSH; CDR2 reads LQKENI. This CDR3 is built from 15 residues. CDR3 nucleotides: TGTGCCAGCTTCCAGGGGCCCTATAGCAATCAGCCCCAGCATTTT. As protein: CASFQGPYSNQPQHF.

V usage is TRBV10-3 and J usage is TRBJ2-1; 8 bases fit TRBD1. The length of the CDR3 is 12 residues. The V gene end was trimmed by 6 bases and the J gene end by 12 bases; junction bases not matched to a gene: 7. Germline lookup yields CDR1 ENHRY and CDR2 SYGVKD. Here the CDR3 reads CAIRPGQGVQFF. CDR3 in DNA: TGTGCCATCAGACCCGGACAGGGTGTGCAGTTCTTC.

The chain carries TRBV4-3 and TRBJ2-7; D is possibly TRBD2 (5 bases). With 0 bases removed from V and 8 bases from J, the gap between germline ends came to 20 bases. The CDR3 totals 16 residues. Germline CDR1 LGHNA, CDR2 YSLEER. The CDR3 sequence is CASSQESPGSSSKQYF. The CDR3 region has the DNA TGCGCCAGCAGCCAAGAATCTCCCGGGTCTAGCAGCAAGCAGTACTTC.